This entry features one T cell receptor beta chain sequence. The clone's antigen remains unknown. Base qualities are missing; no much larger clone stands one base away. This specimen belongs to a study of cytomegalovirus exposure and HLA in healthy donors (dated by TCRdb to between 2016 and 2019). Looking at the study overall: An earlier analysis of 587 of the donors reported about 260 Gb of sequence data and roughly 120 million unique TCR beta sequences obtained from about 170 million T cells. Donor age, sex, ethnicity and CMV serostatus were collected together with the repertoire data. All discovery cohort repertoires had been generated on a single sequencing platform. Among a few hundred genotyped donors of the cohort, an average of 235,054 unique TCR beta nucleotide sequences were sequenced per donor, roughly 20% of them non-productive. To predict cytomegalovirus infection status, the study combined high-throughput TCR immunosequencing, statistical association of individual TCRs with disease status, and machine learning. An earlier analysis of some 600 of the donors applied high-throughput TCR beta sequencing to assess whether each TCR beta V gene segment acted as functional or pseudogenic. The number of donors typed differed by locus, with about 629-630 for A, B, C, DRB1 and DQB1, around 560 for DQA1, approximately 570 for DPA1, and around 460 for DPB1. Of the approximately 400 genotyped donors, 75% to 85% were placed in the genetic ancestry cluster associated with self-reported Caucasian donors. The aim of the study was to test whether cataloging public T cell receptors could identify signatures of past pathogen exposure. Class I and class II HLA loci were covered by the typing at four-digit resolution. In the later analysis, no new phenotypic data were used to find candidate immune exposures; instead, reliance was placed on TCR beta sequences and their occurrence across donors. A later analysis re-examined previously published TCR beta repertoires from around 670 donors and added high-resolution HLA genotyping to investigate patterns of TCR occurrence. Besides the first cohort of roughly 700 subjects, a separate validation cohort made up of over 95 different subjects was used. A later genetic analysis took genome-wide SNP genotypes for about 65% of the 666 donors and used that subset as a discovery cohort. An early release that covered fewer than 800 HLA-typed donors contained about 300 gigabases of sequencing data and about 84 million unique TCR sequences. Roughly five DR-DQ haplotypes were treated as single units for association and clustering because of strong linkage in the cohort. The T cell repertoires of 550 to 850 subjects were profiled by immunosequencing and related to cytomegalovirus serostatus. What the research found in general, with its limitations: The only immune exposure information available for the cohort was CMV serostatus. The earlier analysis of a few hundred of the donors excluded 15 to 20 rarely observed V segments, including chromosome 9 orphons, because counts were too low. The 87-base-pair reads could not distinguish some IMGT-functional V segments, including TRBV6-2 and TRBV6-3, so those segments were excluded. Across donors, most TCR sequences were observed very rarely, whereas some public TCRs were present in many individuals. Only TCR beta chains were sequenced in this cohort, and the absence of alpha or paired-chain data limited detectable features. The presence/absence analyses assumed that sequencing depth was roughly uniform across donors, and that assumption may not be true. A further reported finding was that TCR beta sequences accurately predicted the HLA-A and HLA-B alleles for most subjects in the first cohort. Compared with equally common non-associated chains, HLA-associated TCR beta chains in a later analysis were more clonally expanded and had lower generation probabilities. A later analysis associated 15,000 or so TCR beta sequences with specific HLA alleles at a false discovery rate of 0.05. In both the original and validation cohorts, the classifier was reported to diagnose cytomegalovirus status with high specificity and sensitivity. Linkage disequilibrium might explain the correlated functional status among segregating V segments, but an unknown experimental factor could not be excluded. Because HLA typing was missing for some donors at each locus, association tests included only the typed subset. In vitro tests confirmed that a few of the cytomegalovirus-associated TCR beta chains recognize cytomegalovirus antigens. An association between a missense DCLRE1C variant and V-gene and J-gene trimming of TCR beta chains was found in a later genetic analysis and replicated in an independent cohort. In an earlier analysis of approximately 590 of the donors, most TCR beta V segments were observed in productive rearrangements about 87% or about 30% of the time, broadly matching IMGT annotations. A later genetic analysis reported fewer N-insertions in productive TCRs among donors in an Asian-associated ancestry cluster than the roughly 640-donor mean. When HLA alleles, especially DR and DQ, strongly co-occurred, TCR associations were difficult to assign to individual alleles. The authors suggested that the approach could potentially be extended to other disease states and immunological phenotypes. Most CMV-associated TCR beta chains appeared to be HLA-restricted in a later analysis, and the HLA associations seemed to be driven largely by CMV exposure. A cluster of highly shared sequence variants was judged likely to be a technical artifact of the sequencing pipeline. According to a later analysis, parvovirus B19, influenza, CMV and Epstein-Barr virus appeared linked to several top co-occurrence clusters. In a later analysis, TCR association rates were found to vary across HLA loci, with the most associated TCRs seen for DRB1 alleles and the fewest for HLA-C alleles. The study listed 170 or so TCR beta chains as associated with cytomegalovirus.

The cohort consisted of 600 to 750 healthy bone marrow donors. At the time of sampling, all cohort members were nominally healthy, though unrecorded immune exposures were likely present. The donor was CMV seropositive and belonged to the group of about 290 seropositive cohort members. Every donor gave a peripheral blood sample, and the peripheral blood mononuclear cells from that sample were used for TCR beta sequencing. Genomic DNA extraction from the blood cell samples was performed with the Qiagen DNeasy Blood Extraction Kit. Library preparation employed the immunoSEQ multiplex PCR assay. For the multiplex PCR, a mixture combining 60 forward primers for TCR Vbeta segments and 13 reverse primers for TCR Jbeta segments was used. Amplification of the CDR3 region of rearranged TCR beta genes was performed with a multiplex PCR assay on genomic DNA. On the Illumina HiSeq System, the amplified TCR beta libraries were sequenced as 87-base-pair reads. The authors' analysis ran thus. Across the 700 or so repertoires, a later analysis counted some 81 million unique TCR beta chains, 9.5 million to 12 million of which were shared by at least two donors. Raw reads were error-corrected and collapsed into unique sequences by a nearest-neighbor algorithm in which closely related sequences were merged to remove PCR and sequencing errors. CDR3 sequences were aligned to IMGT reference sequences to assign V, D and J gene segments. For a sequence to be retained, at least a six-nucleotide match to both a V gene segment and a J gene segment was required. A rearrangement counted as productive if the CDR3 had no stop codons and remained in frame with V and J, and every other rearrangement counted as non-productive. CDR3 was defined by IMGT convention, running from the second conserved V-encoded cysteine to the conserved J-encoded phenylalanine. Sequences without an unambiguous match to a single V gene segment were excluded from the earlier analysis of over 500 of the donors. An earlier analysis of about 600 of the donors called V segments functional above 56.7% productive rearrangements and segregating when the between-donor standard deviation exceeded 5%. A statistical classification framework was built for diagnosing cytomegalovirus status from the catalog of TCR beta chain sequences. In a later analysis, TCR nucleotide sequences were compared against IMGT/GENE-DB human TR gene sequences so that V and J genes could be assigned. The TCRdist pipeline was used in a later analysis to assign CDR3 sequences and most-parsimonious VDJ recombination scenarios. In a later analysis, each TCR beta chain was defined by its CDR3 amino acid sequence together with its V-gene family, and reads lacking a unique V-gene family were excluded. In a later analysis, nearly 600 highly shared, low-generation-probability nucleotide sequences were removed to address suspected cross-contamination and a sequencing artifact. For each public chain, a later analysis derived a clonal expansion index from normalized ranks of inferred template counts within each repertoire. A later analysis computed generation probabilities with a VDJ recombination model fitted to out-of-frame rearrangements, and checked the results against IGoR. Hypergeometric tests were used in a later analysis to score TCR-TCR, TCR-HLA and TCR-CMV co-occurrence, with a repertoire-size bias correction applied to the TCR pairs. To estimate false discovery rates, a later analysis permuted the HLA or CMV assignments 20 times. A later analysis grouped co-occurring TCRs with DBSCAN, adding TCRdist sequence similarity when clustering within HLA-allele-positive subsets. Repertoires with fewer than 30,000 or more than 120,000 public chains were left out of co-occurrence clustering, as were a handful of repertoires with anomalous nucleotide sharing. The table comes from immuneACCESS by way of TCRdb, which keeps in-frame sequences with V and J called. Part of the clones is missing from these tables; in studies checked, under half for an unresolved V gene and the rest for unknown reasons. V, J and clone size were drawn from that table, and D and trimming were deduced from the DNA. For this sample the table gives over 130,000 clones, of which around 78% were detected only once. In total, the top ten clones hold around 6.6% of the sample.

V is reduced by 0 bases and J by 2 bases, leaving a spacing of 13 bases between them. From cysteine to phenylalanine, the CDR3 is 16 amino acids long. CDR3 DNA only is kept here, 48 bases in frame from base 1. According to the germline V gene, CDR1 reads MNHNS and CDR2 reads SASEGT. The TCR was taken from a woman between 40 and 50 years old in good health and CMV-seropositive. The chain is made from TRBV6-1 and TRBJ2-5, and TRBD2 may be the D gene, going by 7 matching bases. The sequencing sample was made of PBMCs. The sequenced DNA is TGTGCCAGCAGTGAAGCGGGAGGGGGATATCAAGAGACCCAGTACTTC. It translates to CASSEAGGGYQETQYF.